This TCR beta chain was recovered during a study of a mutant IDH1 vaccine in newly diagnosed glioma. Time point defined: week 47, end of study. Vaccine doses each comprised 300 ug of mutant IDH1 20-mer peptide, with topical imiquimod. Sequenced by immunoSEQ multiplex PCR; TCRdb stores in-frame clones only, minus some. Among roughly 51,000 clones listed, approximately 84% were seen once. For this clone: What it binds is not known.

The V gene's germline CDR1 is ENHRY and CDR2 SYGVKD. V shed 10 bases and J shed 1 base, with 10 bases lying between them. There are 12 residues in the CDR3. The TCR originated in a woman aged 25 to 45 with glioma. Some clones in this sample may be carry-over from other donors' samples. Source: PBMCs, taken from a glioma patient whose treatment included an IDH1 peptide vaccine. The rearrangement uses TRBV10-3 and TRBJ2-5; tentatively, D is TRBD2 (5 bases). CDR3 in amino acids: CATRTPQETQYF. The CDR3 coding sequence is TGTGCCACCAGGACTCCCCAAGAGACCCAGTACTTC.